A selection of T cell receptor beta chains follows, all from one sample in a study of radiotherapy plus CTLA-4 blockade in lung cancer. Measured with immunoSEQ multiplex PCR; TCRdb has only the in-frame clones, and not every one. The sample includes roughly 39,000 clones, over 65% of them seen just once. The input for sequencing was peripheral blood, taken from a patient treated with radiotherapy plus ipilimumab. These receptor sequences come from a human donor with non-small cell lung cancer who had stable disease on radiotherapy plus ipilimumab. The CDR3 runs from the conserved cysteine through the conserved F or W. A D gene is named only where the DNA matches it firmly. A row's size may be missing; if present it is once, few, many or a size class.

CDR3 DNA	CDR3 protein	V gene	clone size	CDR3 length	J gene	D gene
TGTGCCAGCTCACTCGGACAGGGTGAGTCACCCCTCCACTTT	CASSLGQGESPLHF	TRBV18	NA	14	TRBJ1-6	TRBD1
TGTGCCAGCAGTTTATCGAGACGCACTGAAGCTTTCTTT	CASSLSRRTEAFF	TRBV27	NA	13	TRBJ1-1	NA
TGTGCCAGCAGCGTAGCGACAGGAAACCCCCCGGGTGGCTACACCTTC	CASSVATGNPPGGYTF	TRBV9	NA	16	TRBJ1-2	NA
TGCGCCAGCAGCTTGGGTGGGACAGGGGAGTTTTATTTT	CASSLGGTGEFYF	TRBV5-1	NA	13	TRBJ2-3	TRBD1
TGTGCCAGCCACAGGGGACAACCTAATTCACCCCTCCACTTT	CASHRGQPNSPLHF	TRBV6-5	NA	14	TRBJ1-6	TRBD1
TGTGCCAGCAGCCTCTGGGGGACGTCTGGCAGGGCGGTCGGCTACACCTTC	CASSLWGTSGRAVGYTF	TRBV27	once	17	TRBJ1-2	NA
TGTGCCTGGCGTGTGGGGGGGGGATTCTCCTACGAGCAGTACTTC	CAWRVGGGFSYEQYF	TRBV30	NA	15	TRBJ2-7	TRBD2
TGTGCCAGTAGTGCGGGACTTTCGAATGAGCAGTTCTTC	CASSAGLSNEQFF	TRBV19	NA	13	TRBJ2-1	NA
TGTGCCAGCAGCTTCGGGACAGGGGGCCGGGGAGCTTTCTTT	CASSFGTGGRGAFF	TRBV7-6	NA	14	TRBJ1-1	TRBD1
TGCGCCAGCAGCGTAGTTACAGGGGGCCTCACAGATACGCAGTATTTT	CASSVVTGGLTDTQYF	TRBV5-1	NA	16	TRBJ2-3	TRBD1
TGTGCCAGCAGCCCACAGGGGGCTGTGAACACTGAAGCTTTCTTT	CASSPQGAVNTEAFF	TRBV5-4	once	15	TRBJ1-1	TRBD1
TGTGCCAGTAGTATAAGTTACGAGCAGTTCTTC	CASSISYEQFF	TRBV19	few	11	TRBJ2-1	NA
TGCGCCAGCAGCTTGGCGATACTAGCGGGGGACTACAATGAGCAGTTCTTC	CASSLAILAGDYNEQFF	TRBV5-1	NA	17	TRBJ2-1	TRBD2
TGCGCCAGCAGCCAAGGGCAGGCCGCCTACGAGCAGTACTTC	CASSQGQAAYEQYF	TRBV4-1	NA	14	TRBJ2-7	NA
TGTGCCAGCAGCGTGGGTGATAGCTCCTACAATGAGCAGTTCTTC	CASSVGDSSYNEQFF	TRBV9	NA	15	TRBJ2-1	NA
TGTGCCAGCAGCTCTACCCTAACGGGGGGGGAGCTGTTTTTT	CASSSTLTGGELFF	TRBV25-1	NA	14	TRBJ2-2	NA
TGCGCCAGCAGCTTGGATCGGGACCGAGAAGCTTTCTTT	CASSLDRDREAFF	TRBV5-1	NA	13	TRBJ1-1	NA
TGTGCCAGCAACACCGGCTATGGCTACACCTTC	CASNTGYGYTF	TRBV6-6	NA	11	TRBJ1-2	NA
TGTGCCAGCCAAGCCCGGGACAGGACCTACGAGCAGTACTTC	CASQARDRTYEQYF	TRBV27	NA	14	TRBJ2-7	TRBD1
TGTGCCAGCAGGCCAGGGGGGGGGAAAGATACGCAGTATTTT	CASRPGGGKDTQYF	TRBV6-1	NA	14	TRBJ2-3	NA
TGTGCCAGCAGTGTTGGACAGGGTCGGACCCAGTACTTC	CASSVGQGRTQYF	TRBV2	NA	13	TRBJ2-5	TRBD1
TGTGCCAGCAGCTTAGTGTCCGGGGCCGGAAACACCATATATTTT	CASSLVSGAGNTIYF	TRBV7-9	NA	15	TRBJ1-3	NA
TGTGCCAGCAGCTGGGACAGGGAGGATGGCTACACCTTC	CASSWDREDGYTF	TRBV11-2	NA	13	TRBJ1-2	TRBD1
TGTGCCATCAGTGTTACAGAAGAGACCCAGTACTTC	CAISVTEETQYF	TRBV10-3	NA	12	TRBJ2-5	NA
TGTGCCAGCAGCTCAAGCGGGACAGACTATGGCTACACCTTC	CASSSSGTDYGYTF	TRBV7-9	NA	14	TRBJ1-2	TRBD1
TGTGCCAGCAGCCAAGATCCGGGCAGCCGGGCGGGAAACACCATATATTTT	CASSQDPGSRAGNTIYF	TRBV14	few	17	TRBJ1-3	NA
TGCGCCAGCAGCATGACTAGCGGATCCACCGGGGAGCTGTTTTTT	CASSMTSGSTGELFF	TRBV5-1	NA	15	TRBJ2-2	TRBD2
TGTGCCAGCAGTGAAAGGTCTCCCTTGAACACCGGGGAGCTGTTTTTT	CASSERSPLNTGELFF	TRBV2	NA	16	TRBJ2-2	NA
TGTGCCAGCAGCGTAGGAGGGGATGATGAAGCTTTCTTT	CASSVGGDDEAFF	TRBV9	NA	13	TRBJ1-1	NA
TGTGCCAGCTCACCAGTTGGTGCTGGGGCCAACGTCCTGACTTTC	CASSPVGAGANVLTF	TRBV18	NA	15	TRBJ2-6	NA
TGCGCCAGCACCACTCGGACAGGAGGTGGCTACACCTTC	CASTTRTGGGYTF	TRBV5-1	NA	13	TRBJ1-2	TRBD1
TGTGCCTGGGTCGGGTTCGGGGGGAAGAATAATTCACCCCTCCACTTT	CAWVGFGGKNNSPLHF	TRBV30	NA	16	TRBJ1-6	NA